Listed here is a single T cell receptor beta chain. Sorted populations all had greater than 95% purity. Deletions cut 5 bases from V and 9 bases from J, with 9 bases between. CDR3 length: 11 amino acids. From germline, CDR1 is SGHTA and CDR2 FQGNSA. This sample stems from a study of beta chain features in type 1 diabetes. The study reverse transcribed the entire isolated RNA, so it sequenced expressed TCRB transcripts. Mean read depth for naive, central memory and regulatory T cell samples was approximately 3.57 million reads. Data came from immunoSEQ multiplex PCR; TCRdb stores just in-frame clones and leaves some out. The sample carries roughly 290,000 clones, about 7.8% recorded once.

Sequenced sample: central memory CD4+ T cells from blood. The origin of this receptor is a woman aged 18-29 years in good health. This chain connects TRBV7-2 to TRBJ2-3; D unresolved. Here the CDR3 reads CASSAKSTQYF. DNA for the CDR3: TGTGCCAGCAGCGCCAAGTCCACGCAGTATTTT. Based on the CDR3 plus reference TRBV7-2 and TRBJ2-3, the full variable domain is GAGVSQSPSNKVTEKGKDVELRCDPISGHTALYWYRQSLGQGLEFLIYFQGNSAPDKSGLPSDRFSAERTGGSVSTLTIQRTQQEDSAVYLCASSAKSTQYFGPGTRLTVL.